The source of this T cell receptor (beta chain) is a study of blood T cell repertoires in COVID-19. Study as a whole: Samples representing acute and convalescent COVID-19 were sourced from the United States, Italy and Spain.

The CDR3 is 15 residues long. Deletions cut 7 bases from V and 4 bases from J, with 14 bases between. Germline CDR1 is MNHEY and CDR2 is SVGAGI. Original methodology: Nucleated cell number was recorded as an estimate derived from reference gene primer amplification. Profiling relied on immunoSEQ multiplex PCR, and the TCRdb table lists in-frame clones only, not all of them. For V, J and clone size, that table is used; D and trimming come from the DNA. The sample carries approximately 180,000 clones, 70% to 90% recorded once. Sequencing was done on a sample of peripheral blood. The gene calls are TRBV6-5 and TRBJ2-6; the D gene is possibly TRBD2 (7 bases). The sequence was obtained from a human donor with active or convalescent COVID-19. The donor label of this sample is uncertain. The CDR3, as DNA: TGTGCCAGCATATTCGGGGGGCTAGGGGCCAACGTCCTGACTTTC. It is translated as CASIFGGLGANVLTF.